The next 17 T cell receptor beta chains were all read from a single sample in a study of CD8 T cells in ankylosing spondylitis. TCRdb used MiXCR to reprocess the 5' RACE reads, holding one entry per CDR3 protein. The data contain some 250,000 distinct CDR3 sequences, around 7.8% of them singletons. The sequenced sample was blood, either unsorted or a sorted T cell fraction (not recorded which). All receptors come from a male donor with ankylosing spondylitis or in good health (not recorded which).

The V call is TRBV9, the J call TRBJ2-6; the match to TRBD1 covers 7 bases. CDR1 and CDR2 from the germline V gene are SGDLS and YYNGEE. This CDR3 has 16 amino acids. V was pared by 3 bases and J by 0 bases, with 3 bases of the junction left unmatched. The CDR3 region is CASSEGTASGANVLTF. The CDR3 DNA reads TGTGCCAGCAGCGAAGGGACAGCCTCTGGGGCCAACGTCCTGACTTTC.

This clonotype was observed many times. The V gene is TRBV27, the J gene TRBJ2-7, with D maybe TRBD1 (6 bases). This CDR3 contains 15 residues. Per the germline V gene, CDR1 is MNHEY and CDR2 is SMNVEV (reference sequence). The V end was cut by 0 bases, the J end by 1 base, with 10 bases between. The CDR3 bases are TGTGCCAGCAGTTTATCCCCCGGACAGTCCTACGAGCAGTACTTC. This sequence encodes CASSLSPGQSYEQYF.

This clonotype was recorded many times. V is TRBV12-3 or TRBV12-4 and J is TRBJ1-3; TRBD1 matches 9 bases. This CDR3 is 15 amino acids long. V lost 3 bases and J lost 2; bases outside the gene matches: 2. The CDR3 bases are TGTGCCAGCAGTTTTGGGACAGGGACTGGAAACACCATATATTTT. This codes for CASSFGTGTGNTIYF.

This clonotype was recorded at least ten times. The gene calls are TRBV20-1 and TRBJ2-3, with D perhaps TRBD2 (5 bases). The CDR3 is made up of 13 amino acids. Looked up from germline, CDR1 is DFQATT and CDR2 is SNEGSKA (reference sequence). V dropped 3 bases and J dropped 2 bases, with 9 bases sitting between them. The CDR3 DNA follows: TGCAGTGCTAGCGGGATAAACACAGATACGCAGTATTTT. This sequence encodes CSASGINTDTQYF.

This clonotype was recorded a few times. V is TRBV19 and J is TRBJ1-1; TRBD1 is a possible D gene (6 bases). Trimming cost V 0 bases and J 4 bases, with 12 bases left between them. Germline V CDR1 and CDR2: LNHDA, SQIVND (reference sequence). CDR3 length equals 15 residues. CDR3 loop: CASSIDGGGGTEAFF. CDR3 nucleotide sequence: TGTGCCAGTAGTATAGACGGCGGGGGCGGCACTGAAGCTTTCTTT. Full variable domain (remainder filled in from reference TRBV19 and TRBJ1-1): DGGITQSPKYLFRKEGQNVTLSCEQNLNHDAMYWYRQDPGQGLRLIYYSQIVNDFQKGDIAEGYSVSREKKESFPLTVTSAQKNPTAFYLCASSIDGGGGTEAFFGQGTRLTVV.

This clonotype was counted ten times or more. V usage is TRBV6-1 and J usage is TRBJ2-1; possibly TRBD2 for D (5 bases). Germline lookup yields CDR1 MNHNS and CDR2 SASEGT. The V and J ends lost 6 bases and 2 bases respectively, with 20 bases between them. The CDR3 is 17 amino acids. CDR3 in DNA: TGTGCCAGCAGCGAAACGGACTGGGGAGAAACCTACAATGAGCAGTTCTTC. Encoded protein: CASSETDWGETYNEQFF.

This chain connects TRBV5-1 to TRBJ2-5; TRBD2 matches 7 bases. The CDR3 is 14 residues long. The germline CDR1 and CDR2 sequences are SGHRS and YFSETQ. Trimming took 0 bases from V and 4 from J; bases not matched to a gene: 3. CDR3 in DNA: TGCGCCAGCAGCTTGGGGACTAGGGGAGAGACCCAGTACTTC. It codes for CASSLGTRGETQYF.

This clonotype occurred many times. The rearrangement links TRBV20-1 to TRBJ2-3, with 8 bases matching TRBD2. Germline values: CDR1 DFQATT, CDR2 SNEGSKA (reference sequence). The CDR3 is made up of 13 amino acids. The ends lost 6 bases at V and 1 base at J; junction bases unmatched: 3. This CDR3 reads CSAKLAGTDTQYF. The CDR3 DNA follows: TGCAGTGCAAAACTAGCGGGCACAGATACGCAGTATTTT.

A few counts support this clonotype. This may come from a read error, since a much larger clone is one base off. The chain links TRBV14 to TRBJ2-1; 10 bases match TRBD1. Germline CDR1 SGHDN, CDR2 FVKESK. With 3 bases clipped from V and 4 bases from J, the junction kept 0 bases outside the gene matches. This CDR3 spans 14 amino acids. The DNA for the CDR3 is TGTGCCAGCAGCCAGGGACAGGGGTACAATGAGCAGTTCTTC. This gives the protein CASSQGQGYNEQFF.

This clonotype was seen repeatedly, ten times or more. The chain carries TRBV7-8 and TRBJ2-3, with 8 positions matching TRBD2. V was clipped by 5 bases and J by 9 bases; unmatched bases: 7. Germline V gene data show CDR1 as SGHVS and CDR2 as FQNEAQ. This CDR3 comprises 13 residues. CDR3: CASSLSGEGTQYF. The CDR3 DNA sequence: TGTGCCAGCAGCCTTAGCGGGGAGGGGACGCAGTATTTT. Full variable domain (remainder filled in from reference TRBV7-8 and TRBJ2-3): GAGVSQSPRYKVAKRGQDVALRCDPISGHVSLFWYQQALGQGPEFLTYFQNEAQLDKSGLPSDRFFAERPEGSVSTLKIQRTQQEDSAVYLCASSLSGEGTQYFGPGTRLTVL.

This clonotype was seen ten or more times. The CDR3 DNA sequence: TGCAGTGCTACCTCTTTGCGGGAGTCGTTAGAGACCCAGTACTTC. This translates into CSATSLRESLETQYF. The chain joins TRBV20-1 to TRBJ2-5, with 7 bases matching TRBD2. The CDR3 spans 15 residues. Losses at the gene ends were 4 bases for V and 4 bases for J; bases not matched to a gene: 12. Germline V gene lookup returns CDR1 DFQATT and CDR2 SNEGSKA (reference sequence).

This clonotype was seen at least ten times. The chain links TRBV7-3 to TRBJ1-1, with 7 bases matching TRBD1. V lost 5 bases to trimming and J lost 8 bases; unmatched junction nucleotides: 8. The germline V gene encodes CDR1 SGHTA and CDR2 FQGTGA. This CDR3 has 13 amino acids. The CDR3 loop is CASSPQGQKEAFF. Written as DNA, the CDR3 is TGTGCCAGCAGCCCCCAGGGACAGAAGGAAGCTTTCTTT. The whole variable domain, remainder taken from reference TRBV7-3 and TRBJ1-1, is GAGVSQTPSNKVTEKGKYVELRCDPISGHTALYWYRQSLGQGPEFLIYFQGTGAADDSGLPNDRFFAVRPEGSVSTLKIQRTERGDSAVYLCASSPQGQKEAFFGQGTRLTVV.

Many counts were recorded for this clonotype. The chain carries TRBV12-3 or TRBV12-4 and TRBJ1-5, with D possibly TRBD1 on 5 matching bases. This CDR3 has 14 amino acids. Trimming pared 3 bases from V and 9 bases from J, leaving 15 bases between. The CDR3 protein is CASSFGGRAGPQHF. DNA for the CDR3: TGTGCCAGCAGTTTCGGCGGCAGGGCTGGGCCCCAGCATTTT.

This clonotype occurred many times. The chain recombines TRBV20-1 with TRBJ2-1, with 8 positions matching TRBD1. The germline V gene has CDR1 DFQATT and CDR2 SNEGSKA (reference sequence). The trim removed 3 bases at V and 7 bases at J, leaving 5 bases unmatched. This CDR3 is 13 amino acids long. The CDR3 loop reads CSARAGGRNEQFF. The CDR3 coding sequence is TGCAGTGCTAGGGCAGGGGGCCGAAATGAGCAGTTCTTC.

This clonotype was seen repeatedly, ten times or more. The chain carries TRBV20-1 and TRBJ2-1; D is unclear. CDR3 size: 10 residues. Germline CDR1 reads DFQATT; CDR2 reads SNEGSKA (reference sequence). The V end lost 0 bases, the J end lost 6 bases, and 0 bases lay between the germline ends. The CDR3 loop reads CSARDNEQFF. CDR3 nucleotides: TGCAGTGCTAGAGACAATGAGCAGTTCTTC.

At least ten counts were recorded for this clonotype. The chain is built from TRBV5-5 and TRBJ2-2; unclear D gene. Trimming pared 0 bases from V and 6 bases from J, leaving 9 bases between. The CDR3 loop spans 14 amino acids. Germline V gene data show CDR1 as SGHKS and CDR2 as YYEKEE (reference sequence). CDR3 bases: TGTGCCAGCAGCTTGGCGGATTTCCCCGGGGAGCTGTTTTTT. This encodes CASSLADFPGELFF.

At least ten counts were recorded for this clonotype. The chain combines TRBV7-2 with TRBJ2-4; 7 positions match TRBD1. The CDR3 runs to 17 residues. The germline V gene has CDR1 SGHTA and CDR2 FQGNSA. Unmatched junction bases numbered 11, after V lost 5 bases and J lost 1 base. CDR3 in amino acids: CASSLLQGWTAKNIQYF. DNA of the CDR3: TGTGCCAGCAGCCTTTTACAGGGGTGGACGGCCAAAAACATTCAGTACTTC. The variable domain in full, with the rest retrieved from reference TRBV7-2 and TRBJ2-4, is GAGVSQSPSNKVTEKGKDVELRCDPISGHTALYWYRQSLGQGLEFLIYFQGNSAPDKSGLPSDRFSAERTGGSVSTLTIQRTQQEDSAVYLCASSLLQGWTAKNIQYFGAGTRLSVL.